This T cell receptor (beta chain) was identified during a study of control samples from healthy donors and cancer patients. Repertoires were generated with immunoSEQ multiplex PCR, while TCRdb's copy carries only in-frame clones and drops some. Among 57,000 or so clones listed, roughly 89% were seen once. V gave up 4 bases and J gave up 10 bases; unmatched junction bases: 4. This CDR3 spans 12 amino acids. Per the germline V gene, CDR1 is SQVTM and CDR2 is ANQGSEA. This chain joins TRBV29-1 and TRBJ1-5; 10 bases match TRBD1. The sample comprised PBMCs. The clonotype was recovered from a man in his 60s with colorectal cancer. CDR3 sequence: CSVGGQGRPQHF. In DNA form, the CDR3 reads TGCAGCGTTGGGGGACAGGGGAGACCCCAGCATTTT.